The 8 T cell receptor beta chains below come from one sample, sequenced in a study of T cell changes during pregnancy in multiple sclerosis. The repertoire was sequenced with immunoSEQ multiplex PCR; TCRdb's copy has only in-frame clones and lacks some. The sample carries approximately 130,000 clones, about 96% recorded once. This material consisted of peripheral blood, taken after pregnancy. The receptors come from a female donor with multiple sclerosis, enrolled in a pregnancy study.

The chain employs TRBV19 and TRBJ2-2; 11 bases fit TRBD2. CDR3 length: 15 residues. Germline-derived CDR1 and CDR2 are LNHDA and SQIVND (reference sequence). With V trimmed by 5 bases and J by 6 bases, 5 bases remained unmatched. CDR3 region: CASSPRTSGPGELFF. CDR3 DNA sequence: TGTGCCAGTAGTCCAAGGACTAGCGGGCCCGGGGAGCTGTTTTTT.

The chain uses TRBV4-1 and TRBJ2-5; TRBD1 agrees at 9 bases. V was pared by 1 base and J by 3 bases, with 9 bases of the junction left unmatched. Germline assignment: CDR1 MGHRA and CDR2 YSYEKL. The CDR3 length is 17 residues. DNA for the CDR3: TGCGCCAGCAGCCAAGGGCCTGGGACAGGGAGCGAAGAGACCCAGTACTTC. This sequence encodes CASSQGPGTGSEETQYF.

The rearrangement uses TRBV28 and TRBJ1-5; weak D call: TRBD1 (6 bases). The CDR3 is 16 residues long. CDR1 is MDHEN, CDR2 SYDVKM, per germline. Between the trimmed V and J ends, which lost 2 bases and 4 bases, there was a span of 15 bases. The CDR3 reads CASSLPRGGSNQPQHF. The CDR3 bases are TGTGCCAGCAGTTTACCCAGGGGAGGGAGTAATCAGCCCCAGCATTTT.

This clone showed up just once. The gene calls are TRBV5-4 and TRBJ2-3; no clear D. The CDR3 covers 13 residues. Trimming took off 7 bases at V and 1 base at J, with 10 bases between the two ends. CDR1 is SGHNT, CDR2 YYREEE, per germline (reference sequence). The CDR3 loop is CASFGRGTDTQYF. CDR3 DNA sequence: TGTGCCAGCTTCGGTCGAGGCACAGATACGCAGTATTTT.

This chain uses TRBV19 with TRBJ2-1; 7 bases agree with TRBD2. With V trimmed by 5 bases and J by 4 bases, 20 bases remained unmatched. Germline lookup yields CDR1 LNHDA and CDR2 SQIVND (reference sequence). The CDR3 totals 19 residues. The CDR3 is CASSHPAGMGRGGYNEQFF. The CDR3, as DNA: TGTGCCAGTAGTCACCCGGCCGGTATGGGGAGGGGAGGGTACAATGAGCAGTTCTTC.

The rearrangement links TRBV14 to TRBJ2-1; D might be TRBD2 (6 bases). The CDR3 length is 15 residues. In germline, CDR1 is SGHDN, CDR2 FVKESK. Trimming took off 1 base at V and 8 bases at J, with 15 bases between the two ends. In DNA form, the CDR3 reads TGTGCCAGCAGCCAAGGGCCTTCTAGCGTCGATGAGCAGTTCTTC. Amino acids: CASSQGPSSVDEQFF.

The J gene is TRBJ2-7, the V gene TRBV2, with a possible D match to TRBD2 (6 bases). The CDR3 is 15 amino acids. Per germline, CDR1 SNHLY and CDR2 FYNNEI. Trimming left V 2 bases short and J 2 bases short, with 13 bases between. The CDR3 DNA reads as TGTGCCAGCAGTGAAAGGTCTAGCGAAGCCTACGAGCAGTACTTC. This sequence encodes CASSERSSEAYEQYF.

This chain uses TRBV27 with TRBJ1-2; D perhaps matches TRBD1 (5 bases). Germline-derived CDR1 and CDR2 are MNHEY and SMNVEV (reference sequence). The CDR3 is made up of 13 amino acids. Trimming pared 3 bases from V and 7 bases from J, leaving 12 bases between. In nucleotides, the CDR3 is TGTGCCAGCAGTTTCGTGGGGGGTCGTGGCTACACCTTC. Translation: CASSFVGGRGYTF.